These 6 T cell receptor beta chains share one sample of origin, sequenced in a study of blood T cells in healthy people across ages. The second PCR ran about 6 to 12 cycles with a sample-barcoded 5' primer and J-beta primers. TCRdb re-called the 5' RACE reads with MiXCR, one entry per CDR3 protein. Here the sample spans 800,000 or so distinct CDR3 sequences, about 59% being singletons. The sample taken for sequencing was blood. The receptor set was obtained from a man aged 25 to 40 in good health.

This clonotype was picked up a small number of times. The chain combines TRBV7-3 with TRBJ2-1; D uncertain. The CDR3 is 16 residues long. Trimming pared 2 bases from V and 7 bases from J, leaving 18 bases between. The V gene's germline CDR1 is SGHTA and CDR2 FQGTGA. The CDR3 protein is CASSLGRASGQNEQFF. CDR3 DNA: TGTGCCAGCAGCTTAGGGCGCGCGTCAGGCCAAAATGAGCAGTTCTTC.

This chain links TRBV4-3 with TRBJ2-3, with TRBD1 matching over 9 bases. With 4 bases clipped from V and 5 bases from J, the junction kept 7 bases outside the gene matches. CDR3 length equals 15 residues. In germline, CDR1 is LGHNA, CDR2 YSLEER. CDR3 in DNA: TGCGCCAGCAGCCCAGGGACAGGGAAAGGAGATACGCAGTATTTT. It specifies CASSPGTGKGDTQYF.

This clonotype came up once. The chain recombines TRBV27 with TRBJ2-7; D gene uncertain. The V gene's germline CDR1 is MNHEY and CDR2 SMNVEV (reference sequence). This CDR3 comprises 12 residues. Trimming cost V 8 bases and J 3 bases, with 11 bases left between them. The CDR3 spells CASAAVIYEQYF. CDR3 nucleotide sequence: TGTGCCAGCGCGGCGGTTATCTACGAGCAGTACTTC.

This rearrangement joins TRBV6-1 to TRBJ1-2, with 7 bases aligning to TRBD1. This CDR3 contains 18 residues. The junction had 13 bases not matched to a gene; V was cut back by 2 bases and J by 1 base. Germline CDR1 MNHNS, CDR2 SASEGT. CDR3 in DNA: TGTGCCAGCAGTGAAAACGGGGACAGAAACCCCTTTAACTATGGCTACACCTTC. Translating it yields CASSENGDRNPFNYGYTF.

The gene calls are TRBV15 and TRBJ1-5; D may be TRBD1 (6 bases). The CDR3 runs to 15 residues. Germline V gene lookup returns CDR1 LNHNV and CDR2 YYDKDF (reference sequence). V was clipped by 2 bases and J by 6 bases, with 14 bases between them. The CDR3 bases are TGTGCCACCAGCAGATCCAGGCAGGGGAGTCAGCCCCAGCATTTT. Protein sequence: CATSRSRQGSQPQHF.

The CDR3: CASSLFSENTEAFF. CDR3 bases: TGTGCCAGCAGCTTATTTTCCGAGAACACTGAAGCTTTCTTT. This chain links TRBV7-3 with TRBJ1-1; D unresolved. V dropped 2 bases and J dropped 1 base, with 8 bases sitting between them. CDR1 is SGHTA, CDR2 FQGTGA, per germline. The CDR3 contains 14 residues. The whole variable domain, remainder taken from reference TRBV7-3 and TRBJ1-1, is GAGVSQTPSNKVTEKGKYVELRCDPISGHTALYWYRQSLGQGPEFLIYFQGTGAADDSGLPNDRFFAVRPEGSVSTLKIQRTERGDSAVYLCASSLFSENTEAFFGQGTRLTVV.